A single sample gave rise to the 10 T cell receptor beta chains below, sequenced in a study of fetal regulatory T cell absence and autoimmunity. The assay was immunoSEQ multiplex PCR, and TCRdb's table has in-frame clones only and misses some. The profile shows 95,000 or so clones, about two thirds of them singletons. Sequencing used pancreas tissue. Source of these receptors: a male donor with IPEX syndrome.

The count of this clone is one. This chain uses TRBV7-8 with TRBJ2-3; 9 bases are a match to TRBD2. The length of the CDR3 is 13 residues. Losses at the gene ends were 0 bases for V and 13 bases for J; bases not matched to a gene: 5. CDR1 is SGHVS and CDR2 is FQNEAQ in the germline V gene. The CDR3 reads CASSLAVAGVEYF. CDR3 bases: TGTGCCAGCAGCTTAGCTGTAGCGGGGGTAGAGTATTTT.

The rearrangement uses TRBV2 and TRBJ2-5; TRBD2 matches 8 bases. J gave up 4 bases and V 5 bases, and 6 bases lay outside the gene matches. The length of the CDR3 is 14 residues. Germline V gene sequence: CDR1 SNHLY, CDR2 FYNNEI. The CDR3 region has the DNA TGTGCCAGCAGTCAGGGACTAGTAGGAGAGACCCAGTACTTC. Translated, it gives CASSQGLVGETQYF.

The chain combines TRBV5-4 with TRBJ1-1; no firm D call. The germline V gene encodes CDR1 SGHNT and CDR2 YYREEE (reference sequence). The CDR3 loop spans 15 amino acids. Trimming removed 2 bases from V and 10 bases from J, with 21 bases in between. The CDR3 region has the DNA TGTGCCAGCAGCTTTGGCGGTAATCGGGCCCTAGGAGCTTTCTTT. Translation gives CASSFGGNRALGAFF.

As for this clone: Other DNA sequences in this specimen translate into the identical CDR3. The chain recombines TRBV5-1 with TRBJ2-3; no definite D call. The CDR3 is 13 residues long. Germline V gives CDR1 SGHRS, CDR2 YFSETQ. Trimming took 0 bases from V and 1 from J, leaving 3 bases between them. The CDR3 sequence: CASSLAGTDTQYF. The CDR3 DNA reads TGCGCCAGCAGCTTGGCCGGCACAGATACGCAGTATTTT.

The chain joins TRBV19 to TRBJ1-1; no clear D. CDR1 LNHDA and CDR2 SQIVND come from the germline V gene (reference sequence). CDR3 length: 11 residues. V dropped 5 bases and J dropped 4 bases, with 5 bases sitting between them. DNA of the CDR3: TGTGCCAGTAGTCTACCCACTGAAGCTTTCTTT. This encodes CASSLPTEAFF.

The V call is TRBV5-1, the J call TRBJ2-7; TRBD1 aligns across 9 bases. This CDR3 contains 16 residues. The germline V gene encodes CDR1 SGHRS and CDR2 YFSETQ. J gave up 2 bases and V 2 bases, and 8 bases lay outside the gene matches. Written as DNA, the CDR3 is TGCGCCAGCAGCTTTACCAAAGGGACAGGGCCCTACGAGCAGTACTTC. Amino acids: CASSFTKGTGPYEQYF.

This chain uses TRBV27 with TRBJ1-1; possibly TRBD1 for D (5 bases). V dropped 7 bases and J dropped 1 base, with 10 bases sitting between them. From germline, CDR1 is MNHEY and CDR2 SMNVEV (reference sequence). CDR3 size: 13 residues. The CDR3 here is CASIGASNTEAFF. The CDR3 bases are TGTGCCAGCATAGGGGCTTCGAACACTGAAGCTTTCTTT.

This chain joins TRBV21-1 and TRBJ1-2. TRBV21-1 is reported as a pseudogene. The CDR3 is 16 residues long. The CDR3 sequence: CASSKVGRKPRYGYTF. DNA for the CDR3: TGTGCCAGCAGCAAAGTGGGACGGAAGCCCCGCTATGGCTACACCTTC.

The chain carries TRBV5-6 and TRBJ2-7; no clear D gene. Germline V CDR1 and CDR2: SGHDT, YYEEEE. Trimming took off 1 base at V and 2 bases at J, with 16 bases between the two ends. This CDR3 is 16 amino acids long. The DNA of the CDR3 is TGTGCCAGCAGCTTGTTGCTGAGCGACGCAACCTACGAGCAGTACTTC. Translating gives CASSLLLSDATYEQYF.

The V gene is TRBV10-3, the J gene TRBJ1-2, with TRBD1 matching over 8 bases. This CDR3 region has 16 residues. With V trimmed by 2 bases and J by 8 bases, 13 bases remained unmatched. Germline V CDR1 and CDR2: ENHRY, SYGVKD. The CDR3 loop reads CAISETTGDRPRGYTF. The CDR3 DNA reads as TGTGCCATCAGTGAGACGACAGGGGACAGACCAAGGGGCTACACCTTC.